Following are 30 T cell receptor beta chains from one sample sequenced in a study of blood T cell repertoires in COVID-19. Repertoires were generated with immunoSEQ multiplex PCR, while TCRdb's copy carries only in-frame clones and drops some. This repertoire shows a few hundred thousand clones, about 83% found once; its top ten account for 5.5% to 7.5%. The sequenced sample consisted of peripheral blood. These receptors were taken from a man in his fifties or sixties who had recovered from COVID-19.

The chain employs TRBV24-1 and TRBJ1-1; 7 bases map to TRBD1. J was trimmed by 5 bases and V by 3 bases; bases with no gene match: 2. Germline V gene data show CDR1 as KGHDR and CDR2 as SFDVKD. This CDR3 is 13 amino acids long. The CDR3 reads CATSDRGRTEAFF. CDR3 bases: TGTGCCACCAGTGATAGGGGGCGAACTGAAGCTTTCTTT.

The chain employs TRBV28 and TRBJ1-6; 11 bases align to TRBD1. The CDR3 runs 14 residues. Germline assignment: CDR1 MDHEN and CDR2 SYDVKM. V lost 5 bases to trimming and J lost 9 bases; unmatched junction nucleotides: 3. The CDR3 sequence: CASSPGTGGSPLHF. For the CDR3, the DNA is TGTGCCAGCAGTCCCGGGACAGGGGGTTCACCCCTCCACTTT.

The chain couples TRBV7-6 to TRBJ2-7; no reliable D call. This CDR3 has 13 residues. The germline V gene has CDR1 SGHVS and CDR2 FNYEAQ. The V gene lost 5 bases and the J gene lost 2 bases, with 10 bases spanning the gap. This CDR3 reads CASSARLTYEQYF. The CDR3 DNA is TGTGCCAGCAGCGCCCGACTGACCTACGAGCAGTACTTC.

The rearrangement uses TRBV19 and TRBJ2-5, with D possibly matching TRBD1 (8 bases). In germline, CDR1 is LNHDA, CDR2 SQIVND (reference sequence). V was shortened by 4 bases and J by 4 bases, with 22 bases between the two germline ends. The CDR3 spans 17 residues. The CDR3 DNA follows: TGTGCCAGTAGTACCGACCGGACAGGGAGGGGGGGAGAGACCCAGTACTTC. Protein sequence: CASSTDRTGRGGETQYF.

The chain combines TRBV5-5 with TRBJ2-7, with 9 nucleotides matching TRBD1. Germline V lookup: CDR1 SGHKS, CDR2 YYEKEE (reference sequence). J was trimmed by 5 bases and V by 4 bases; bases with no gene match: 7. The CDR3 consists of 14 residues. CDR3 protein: CASSPWDRAHEQYF. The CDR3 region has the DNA TGTGCCAGCAGCCCTTGGGACAGGGCCCACGAGCAGTACTTC.

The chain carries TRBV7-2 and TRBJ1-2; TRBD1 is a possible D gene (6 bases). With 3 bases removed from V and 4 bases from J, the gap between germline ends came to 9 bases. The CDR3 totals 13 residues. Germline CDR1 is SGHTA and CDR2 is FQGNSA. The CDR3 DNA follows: TGTGCCAGCAGCTTTCAGGGGACCTATGGCTACACCTTC. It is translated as CASSFQGTYGYTF.

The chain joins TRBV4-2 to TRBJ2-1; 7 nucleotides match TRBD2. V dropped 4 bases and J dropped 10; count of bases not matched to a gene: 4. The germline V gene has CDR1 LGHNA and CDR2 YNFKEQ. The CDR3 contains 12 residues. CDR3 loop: CASSLPSGEQFF. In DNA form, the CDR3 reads TGTGCCAGCAGCCTACCTAGCGGCGAGCAGTTCTTC.

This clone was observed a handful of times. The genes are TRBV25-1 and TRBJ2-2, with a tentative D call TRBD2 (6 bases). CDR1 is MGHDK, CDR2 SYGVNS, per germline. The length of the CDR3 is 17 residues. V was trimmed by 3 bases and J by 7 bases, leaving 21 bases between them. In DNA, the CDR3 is TGTGCCAGCAGTGATTTGACTAGAGGGTACACTAGCGGGGAGCTGTTTTTT. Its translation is CASSDLTRGYTSGELFF.

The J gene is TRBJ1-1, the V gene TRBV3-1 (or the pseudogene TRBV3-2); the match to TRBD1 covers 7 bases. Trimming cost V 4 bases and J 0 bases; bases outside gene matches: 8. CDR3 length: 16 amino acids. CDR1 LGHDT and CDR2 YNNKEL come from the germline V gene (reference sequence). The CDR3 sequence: CASSPRTGEVNTEAFF. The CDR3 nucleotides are TGTGCCAGCAGCCCTAGGACAGGAGAAGTGAACACTGAAGCTTTCTTT.

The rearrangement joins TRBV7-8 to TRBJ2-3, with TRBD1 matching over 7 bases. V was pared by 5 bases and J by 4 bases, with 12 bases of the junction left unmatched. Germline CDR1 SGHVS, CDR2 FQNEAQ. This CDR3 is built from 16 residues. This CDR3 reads CASSPWAQGVSDTQYF. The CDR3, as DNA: TGTGCCAGCAGCCCGTGGGCCCAGGGGGTCTCAGATACGCAGTATTTT.

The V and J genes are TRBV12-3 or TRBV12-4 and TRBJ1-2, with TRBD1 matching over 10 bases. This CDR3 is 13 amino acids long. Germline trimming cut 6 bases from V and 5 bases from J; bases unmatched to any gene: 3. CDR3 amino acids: CASSGQGEYGYTF. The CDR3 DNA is TGTGCCAGCAGCGGACAGGGGGAGTATGGCTACACCTTC.

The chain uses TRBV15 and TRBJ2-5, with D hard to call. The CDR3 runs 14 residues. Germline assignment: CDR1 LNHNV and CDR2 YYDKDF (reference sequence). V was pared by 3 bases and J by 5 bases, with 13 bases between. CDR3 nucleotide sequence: TGTGCCACCAGCAGTCGGGTTTTACGGGAGACCCAGTACTTC. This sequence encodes CATSSRVLRETQYF.

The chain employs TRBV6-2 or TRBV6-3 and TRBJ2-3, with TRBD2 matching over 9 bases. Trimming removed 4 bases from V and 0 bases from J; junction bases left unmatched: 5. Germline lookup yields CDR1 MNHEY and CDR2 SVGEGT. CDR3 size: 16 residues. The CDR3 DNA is TGTGCCAGCAGTTTGAGCGGGGGGATTAGCACAGATACGCAGTATTTT. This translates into CASSLSGGISTDTQYF.

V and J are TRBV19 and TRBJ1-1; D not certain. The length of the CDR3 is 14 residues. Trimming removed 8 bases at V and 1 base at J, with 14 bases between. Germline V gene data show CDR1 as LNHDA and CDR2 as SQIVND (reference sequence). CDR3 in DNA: TGTGCCAGTGTAATAACGGCAGGGAACACTGAAGCTTTCTTT. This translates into CASVITAGNTEAFF.

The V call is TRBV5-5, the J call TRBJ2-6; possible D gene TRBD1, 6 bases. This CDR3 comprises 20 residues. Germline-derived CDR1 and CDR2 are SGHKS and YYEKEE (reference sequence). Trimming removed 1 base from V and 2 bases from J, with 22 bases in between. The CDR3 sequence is CASSLSARDTGSAGANVLTF. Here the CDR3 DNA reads TGTGCCAGCAGCTTGTCCGCCCGGGACACCGGGTCAGCTGGGGCCAACGTCCTGACTTTC.

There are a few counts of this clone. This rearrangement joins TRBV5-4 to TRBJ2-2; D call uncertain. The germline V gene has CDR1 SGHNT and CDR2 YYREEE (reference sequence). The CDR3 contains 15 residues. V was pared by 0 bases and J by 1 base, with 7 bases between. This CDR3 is CASSLARQNTGELFF. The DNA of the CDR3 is TGTGCCAGCAGCTTGGCGCGCCAGAACACCGGGGAGCTGTTTTTT.

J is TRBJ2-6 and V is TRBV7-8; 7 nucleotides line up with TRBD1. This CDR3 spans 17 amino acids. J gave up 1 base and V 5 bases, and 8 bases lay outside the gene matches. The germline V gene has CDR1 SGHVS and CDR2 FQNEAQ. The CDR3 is CASSPADRVSGANVLTF. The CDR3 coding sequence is TGTGCCAGCAGCCCCGCTGACAGGGTGTCTGGGGCCAACGTCCTGACTTTC.

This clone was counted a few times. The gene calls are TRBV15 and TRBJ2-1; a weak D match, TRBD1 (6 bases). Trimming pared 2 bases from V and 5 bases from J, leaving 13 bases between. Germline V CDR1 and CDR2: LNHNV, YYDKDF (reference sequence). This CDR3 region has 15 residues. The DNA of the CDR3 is TGTGCCACCAGCAGATACAGGGTCCCCGACAATGAGCAGTTCTTC. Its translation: CATSRYRVPDNEQFF.

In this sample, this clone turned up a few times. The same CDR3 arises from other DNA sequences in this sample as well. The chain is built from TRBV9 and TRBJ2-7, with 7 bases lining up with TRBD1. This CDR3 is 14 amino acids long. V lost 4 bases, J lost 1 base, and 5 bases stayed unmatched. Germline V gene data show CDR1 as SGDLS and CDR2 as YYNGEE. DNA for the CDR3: TGTGCCAGCAGCCCTCGGGACAGATCCTACGAGCAGTACTTC. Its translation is CASSPRDRSYEQYF.

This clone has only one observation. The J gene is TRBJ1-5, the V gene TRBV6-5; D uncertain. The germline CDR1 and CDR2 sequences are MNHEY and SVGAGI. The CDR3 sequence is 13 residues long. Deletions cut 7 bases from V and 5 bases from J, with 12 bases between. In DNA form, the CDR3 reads TGTGCCAGCAATCCCGTCGTTGATCAGCCCCAGCATTTT. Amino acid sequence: CASNPVVDQPQHF.

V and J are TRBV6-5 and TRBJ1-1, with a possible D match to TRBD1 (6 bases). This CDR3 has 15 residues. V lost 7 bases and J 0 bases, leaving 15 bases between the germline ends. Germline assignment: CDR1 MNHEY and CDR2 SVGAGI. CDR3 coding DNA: TGTGCCAGCAATACTCGAGAGGGGGTGAACACTGAAGCTTTCTTT. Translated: CASNTREGVNTEAFF.

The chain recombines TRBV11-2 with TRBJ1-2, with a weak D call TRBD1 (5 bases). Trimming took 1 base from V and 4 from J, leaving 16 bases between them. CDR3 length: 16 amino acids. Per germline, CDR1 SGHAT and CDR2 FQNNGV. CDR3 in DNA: TGTGCCAGCAGCTTAGCTGGCGGGACGCTAGGCTATGGCTACACCTTC. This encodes CASSLAGGTLGYGYTF.

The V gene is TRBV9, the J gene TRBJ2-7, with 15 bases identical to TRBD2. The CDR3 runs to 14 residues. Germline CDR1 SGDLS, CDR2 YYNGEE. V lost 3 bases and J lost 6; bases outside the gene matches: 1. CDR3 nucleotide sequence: TGTGCCAGCAGCGGGACTAGCGGGAGGGGCGAGCAGTACTTC. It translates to CASSGTSGRGEQYF.

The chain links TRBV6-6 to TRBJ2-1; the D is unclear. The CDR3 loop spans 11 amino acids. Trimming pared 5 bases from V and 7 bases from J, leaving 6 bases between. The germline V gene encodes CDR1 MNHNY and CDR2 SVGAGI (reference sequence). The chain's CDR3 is CASSPRNEQFF. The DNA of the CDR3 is TGTGCCAGCAGTCCCCGGAATGAGCAGTTCTTC.

The CDR3 protein is CASSGQAHQETQYF. The CDR3 DNA reads as TGTGCCAGCTCAGGGCAAGCTCATCAAGAGACCCAGTACTTC. The chain employs TRBV18 and TRBJ2-5; D is unresolved. Germline V CDR1 and CDR2: KGHSH, LQKENI. The CDR3 is 14 residues long. Trimming stripped 5 bases from V and 2 bases from J, with 12 bases between.

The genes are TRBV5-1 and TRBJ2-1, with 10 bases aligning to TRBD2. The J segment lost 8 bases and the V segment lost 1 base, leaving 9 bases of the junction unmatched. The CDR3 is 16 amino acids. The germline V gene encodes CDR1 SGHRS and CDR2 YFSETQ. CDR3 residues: CASSLQRGGSWDEQFF. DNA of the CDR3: TGCGCCAGCAGCTTGCAGCGGGGGGGTTCTTGGGATGAGCAGTTCTTC.

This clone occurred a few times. Here the CDR3 reads CAWSGPGGGEKLFF. DNA of the CDR3: TGTGCCTGGAGTGGGCCGGGGGGCGGTGAAAAACTGTTTTTT. The chain carries TRBV30 and TRBJ1-4; perhaps TRBD1 as D (6 bases). Germline V gene sequence: CDR1 GTSNPN, CDR2 SVGIG (reference sequence). V was trimmed by 1 base and J by 7 bases, leaving 13 bases between them. The CDR3 totals 14 residues.

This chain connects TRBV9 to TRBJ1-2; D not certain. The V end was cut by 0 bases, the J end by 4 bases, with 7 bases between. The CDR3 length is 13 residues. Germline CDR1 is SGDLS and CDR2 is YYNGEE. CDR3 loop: CASSVDQAYGYTF. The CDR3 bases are TGTGCCAGCAGCGTAGATCAGGCCTATGGCTACACCTTC.

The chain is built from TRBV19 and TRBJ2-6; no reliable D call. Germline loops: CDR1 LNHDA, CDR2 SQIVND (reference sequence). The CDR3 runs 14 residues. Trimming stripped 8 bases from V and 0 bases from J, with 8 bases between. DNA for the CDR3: TGTGCCAGTCAATACACCTCTGGGGCCAACGTCCTGACTTTC. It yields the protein CASQYTSGANVLTF.

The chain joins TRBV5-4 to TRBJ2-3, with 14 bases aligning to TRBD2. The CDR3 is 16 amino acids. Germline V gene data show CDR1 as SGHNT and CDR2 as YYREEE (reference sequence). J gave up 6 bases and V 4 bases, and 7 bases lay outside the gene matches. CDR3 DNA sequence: TGTGCCAGCAGCGCGGGGACTAGCGGGAGTTCGGATACGCAGTATTTT. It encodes CASSAGTSGSSDTQYF.